The rows below give T cell receptor beta chains drawn from one sample of a study of blood T cell repertoires in COVID-19. Generated by immunoSEQ multiplex PCR, the TCRdb table keeps only in-frame clones and is missing some. The profile shows hundreds of thousands of clones, roughly nine tenths of them singletons. Specimen: PBMCs or T cells enriched from blood (not recorded which). These receptors all stem from a man aged 25-45 years who had recovered from COVID-19. CDR3s include the opening cysteine and the closing phenylalanine or tryptophan. D genes are given only for firm matches. Size is omitted from some rows. Given values are once, few, many or a class for expanded clones.

J | V | size | D | CDR3 | DNA
TRBJ1-4 | TRBV5-1 | few | NA | CASSSGSGGATNEKLFF | TGCGCCAGCAGTTCGGGGTCGGGAGGAGCAACTAATGAAAAACTGTTTTTT
TRBJ2-3 | TRBV18 | NA | NA | CASSPPGERLRGNTQYF | TGTGCCAGCTCACCACCGGGAGAGAGACTCCGCGGGAATACGCAGTATTTT
TRBJ2-3 | TRBV7-9 | NA | NA | CAMSPSTDTQYF | TGTGCCATGAGTCCTAGCACAGATACGCAGTATTTT
TRBJ2-7 | TRBV5-1 | NA | TRBD1 | CASSQQDPGQGASYEQYF | TGCGCCAGTTCCCAACAAGATCCGGGACAGGGCGCCTCCTACGAGCAGTACTTC
TRBJ2-7 | TRBV28 | NA | NA | CASSQRIHGAYEQYF | TGTGCCAGCAGTCAAAGGATACACGGAGCCTACGAGCAGTACTTC
TRBJ2-1 | TRBV19 | NA | TRBD2 | CAISGNSESYNEQFF | TGTGCCATTAGCGGGAATTCTGAGTCGTACAATGAGCAGTTCTTC
TRBJ2-3 | TRBV5-1 | NA | TRBD2 | CASSVGTSGTDTQYF | TGCGCCAGCAGCGTAGGGACTAGCGGGACAGATACGCAGTATTTT
TRBJ1-3 | TRBV18 | NA | NA | CASSPVNTPSGNTIYF | TGTGCCAGCTCACCCGTGAATACTCCCTCTGGAAACACCATATATTTT
TRBJ1-6 | TRBV4-1 | NA | NA | CASSQEVTDKYNSPLHF | TGCGCCAGCAGCCAAGAAGTGACAGACAAATATAATTCACCCCTCCACTTT
TRBJ2-1 | TRBV21-1 | once | NA | CASSKNLWQVDNEQFF | TGTGCCAGCAGCAAAAACCTTTGGCAGGTGGACAATGAGCAGTTCTTC
TRBJ1-6 | TRBV2 | NA | NA | CASRASERYSYNSPLHF | TGTGCCAGCAGAGCGAGCGAGCGTTACTCCTATAATTCACCCCTCCACTTT
TRBJ2-6 | TRBV27 | NA | NA | CASSWASGANVLTF | TGTGCCAGCAGTTGGGCCTCTGGGGCCAACGTCCTGACTTTC
TRBJ1-1 | TRBV5-4 | NA | TRBD1 | CASRDRDMNTEAFF | TGTGCCAGCAGGGACAGGGACATGAACACTGAAGCTTTCTTT
TRBJ1-4 | TRBV4-1 | NA | TRBD1 | CASSQDRQGVGEKLFF | TGCGCCAGCAGCCAAGATCGACAGGGAGTGGGTGAAAAACTGTTTTTT
TRBJ2-5 | TRBV3-1/TRBV3-2 | NA | NA | CASSQGGGWETQYF | TGTGCCAGCAGCCAAGGGGGCGGTTGGGAGACCCAGTACTTC